This is a list of T cell receptor beta chains from one sample in a study of blood T cell repertoires in COVID-19. The method was immunoSEQ multiplex PCR; TCRdb's version includes in-frame clones alone and lacks a portion of them. Here the sample spans 150,000 or so clones, 80% to 90% being singletons. Sequenced: peripheral blood. These receptors all come from a young man with COVID-19, enrolled during active disease. Each CDR3 is given with its conserved first and last residue. Fields, in order: D gene, V gene, J gene, clone size, CDR3 DNA, CDR3 protein. D genes are given only for firm matches. A row's size may be missing; if present it is once, few, many or a size class.

>NA|TRBV28|TRBJ1-1|NA
TGTGCCAGCAGTTTAGAGTTTGTAGGGGCGGGGAGCACTGAAGCTTTCTTT
CASSLEFVGAGSTEAFF
>NA|TRBV15|TRBJ2-3|NA
TGTGCCACCATGGCTAGCGTCACAGATACGCAGTATTTT
CATMASVTDTQYF
>NA|TRBV5-1|TRBJ2-7|NA
TGCGCCAGCAGCTCTCGTCCGGGACACCTGTCCTACGAGCAGTACTTC
CASSSRPGHLSYEQYF
>NA|TRBV6-2/TRBV6-3|TRBJ1-1|NA
TGTGCCAGCAGTTACTCCACGGGAGACACTGAAGCTTTCTTT
CASSYSTGDTEAFF
>TRBD1|TRBV7-9|TRBJ1-6|NA
TGTGCCAGCAGCTATGACCGGACAGGTTATAATTCACCCCTCCACTTT
CASSYDRTGYNSPLHF
>TRBD1|TRBV15|TRBJ2-7|NA
TGTGCCACCAGCAATGGGGGGACAGGGGGATACGAGCAGTACTTC
CATSNGGTGGYEQYF
>NA|TRBV7-9|TRBJ2-7|NA
TGTGCCAGCAGCTTAGAGGACTTTAGCTCCTACGAGCAGTACTTC
CASSLEDFSSYEQYF
>NA|TRBV5-6|TRBJ1-2|NA
TGTGCCAGCAGCTTGGTTTGGGAGTCTGGCTACACCTTC
CASSLVWESGYTF
>TRBD2|TRBV5-1|TRBJ2-3|once
TGCGCCAGCAGCTTGCGGCTAGCGGGAGTGACAGATACGCAGTATTTT
CASSLRLAGVTDTQYF
>NA|TRBV10-2|TRBJ2-7|NA
TGCGCCAGCAGTGAGTCTCTGGACTTCTACTCCTACGAGCAGTACTTC
CASSESLDFYSYEQYF
>TRBD2|TRBV6-1|TRBJ2-2|NA
TGTGCCAGCAGTGATATAGAGCTAGCGGGATCCACCGGGGAGCTGTTTTTT
CASSDIELAGSTGELFF
>TRBD1|TRBV11-2|TRBJ1-6|NA
TGTGCCAGCAGCACTAGACAGGGGAATAATTCACCCCTCCACTTT
CASSTRQGNNSPLHF
>TRBD2|TRBV10-3|TRBJ2-2|once
TGTGCCACCCTAATACGACTAGCGGGAGGGAACACCGGGGAGCTGTTTTTT
CATLIRLAGGNTGELFF
>NA|TRBV6-1|TRBJ2-5|NA
TGTGCCAGCAGTGATAATGGCCGGGGGAGGAACTTCCAAGAGACCCAGTACTTC
CASSDNGRGRNFQETQYF
>TRBD1|TRBV6-5|TRBJ1-5|NA
TGTGCCAGCAGTTTACAGGGGGCTCGCAATCAGCCCCAGCATTTT
CASSLQGARNQPQHF
>NA|TRBV19|TRBJ2-4|NA
TGTGCCAGTAACTTGGGCAGGGTGTCCGACATTCAGTACTTC
CASNLGRVSDIQYF
>TRBD2|TRBV7-2|TRBJ2-1|NA
TGTGCCAGCAGCTTAGGCGGGAGGTTCGACAATGAGCAGTTCTTC
CASSLGGRFDNEQFF
>NA|TRBV2|TRBJ1-4|NA
TGTGCCAGCAGTGAATGGGGGGGACACCGGGAAAAACTGCTTTTT
CASSEWGGHREKLLF
>NA|TRBV28|TRBJ1-2|NA
TGTGCCAGCAGCAACCCCGGACAGAATCAAGGACATGGCTACACCTTC
CASSNPGQNQGHGYTF
>TRBD1|TRBV5-1|TRBJ2-7|NA
TGCGCCAGCAGCTTGGAGGCACAGGGGGCTTACGAGCAGTACTTC
CASSLEAQGAYEQYF
>NA|TRBV7-2|TRBJ1-2|NA
TGTGCCAGCAGCTTAGGACCAGGGTTAGATGGCTACACCTTC
CASSLGPGLDGYTF
>TRBD1|TRBV7-2|TRBJ2-3|NA
TGTGCCAGCAGCTTAGCATCCGGGACAGGGGCTAGCACAGATACGCAGTATTTT
CASSLASGTGASTDTQYF
>TRBD2|TRBV14|TRBJ2-7|NA
TGTGCCAAGGACGGGTGGGCGGGAGTTAAAGACGAGCAGTACTTC
CAKDGWAGVKDEQYF
>NA|TRBV18|TRBJ2-2|NA
TGTGCCAGCTCACCAGCACTAGCAGGGCAAAACACCGGGGAGCTGTTTTTT
CASSPALAGQNTGELFF
>NA|TRBV7-2|TRBJ2-7|NA
TGTGCCAGCAGTTCTAGCTCCTACGAGCAGTACTTC
CASSSSSYEQYF
>TRBD2|TRBV19|TRBJ2-3|NA
TGTGCCAGTAGACTAGCGGGAGGGCCTGACGGCTCTGGTACGCAGTATTTT
CASRLAGGPDGSGTQYF
>NA|TRBV24-1|TRBJ1-2|once
TGTGCCACCAGTGATCGGGGGTATGGCTACACCTTC
CATSDRGYGYTF
>NA|TRBV28|TRBJ2-7|once
TGTGCCAGCAGTTTAAGACAGGACAGCTCCTACGAGCAGTACTTC
CASSLRQDSSYEQYF
>NA|TRBV7-2|TRBJ2-5|NA
TGTGCCAGCAGCCCCAGGCTAGGGGAGGCGGGGACCCAGTACTTC
CASSPRLGEAGTQYF
>NA|TRBV28|TRBJ1-1|once
TGTGCCAGCAGTTTTCTTGGAGGCTACACTGAAGCTTTCTTT
CASSFLGGYTEAFF
>NA|TRBV19|TRBJ2-6|NA
TGTGCCAGTAGTGCCTACGGGGAATCTGGGGCCAACGTCCTGACTTTC
CASSAYGESGANVLTF
>NA|TRBV7-9|TRBJ2-2|NA
TGTGCCAGCAGACTTGGACAGCAAAACACCGGGGAGCTGTTTTTT
CASRLGQQNTGELFF
>TRBD2|TRBV5-4|TRBJ2-1|NA
TGTGCCACCCAGACTAGCGCATCCTACAATGAGCAGTTCTTC
CATQTSASYNEQFF
>TRBD2|TRBV7-9|TRBJ2-7|NA
TGTGCCAGCAGCCCTCCGGGACTAGTCCACGAGCAGTACTTC
CASSPPGLVHEQYF
>TRBD2|TRBV23-1|TRBJ2-3|once
TGCGCCAGCAGTCAAGGTCTAGCGGGTTTCACAGATACGCAGTATTTT
CASSQGLAGFTDTQYF
>NA|TRBV5-1|TRBJ2-2|NA
TGCGCCAGCAGACAGGGACACAACACCGGGGAGCTGTTTTTT
CASRQGHNTGELFF
>NA|TRBV28|TRBJ2-6|NA
TGTGCCAGCAAGCGCGCTGGGGCCAACGTCCTGACTTTC
CASKRAGANVLTF
>NA|TRBV6-5|TRBJ2-2|once
TGTGCCAGCAAGGCAGGGAACACCGGGGAGCTGTTTTTT
CASKAGNTGELFF
>TRBD1|TRBV6-5|TRBJ2-5|NA
TGTGCCAGCAGTTACGGCGCAGGGGGTATCGAGACCCAGTACTTC
CASSYGAGGIETQYF
>NA|TRBV29-1|TRBJ2-3|NA
TGCAGCGTGCGACAGGTTAGCGTGGATACGCAGTATTTT
CSVRQVSVDTQYF
>NA|TRBV9|TRBJ2-5|NA
TGTGCCAGCAGCGGGGGAGTTACTTGGGGAGAGACCCAGTACTTC
CASSGGVTWGETQYF
>NA|TRBV7-2|TRBJ1-2|NA
TGTGCCAGCAGCTCCGGAGGGGCCAGGCAGACTTATGGCTACACCTTC
CASSSGGARQTYGYTF
>TRBD1|TRBV15|TRBJ2-3|NA
TGTGCCACCAGCTCTCGACAGGGGAGCACAGATACGCAGTATTTT
CATSSRQGSTDTQYF
>TRBD2|TRBV30|TRBJ2-5|NA
TGTGCCTGGAGTGTCCCCGGGACTAGCGGACAAGAGACCCAGTACTTC
CAWSVPGTSGQETQYF